Below are 8 T cell receptor beta chains sequenced from a single sample in a study of blood T cell repertoires in COVID-19 (dated by TCRdb to between 2020 and 2021). Preparation of the library involved the immunoSEQ multiplex PCR assay. TCRdb retrieved this table from immuneACCESS and kept in-frame rearrangements only. Not all clones are present; in checked studies, unresolved V genes account for under half, and no reason is known for the remainder. This sample holds about 28,000 clones; around nine tenths were observed only once. The ten largest make up about 17% of the sample. Material: peripheral blood. These receptors all stem from a human donor in a cohort sampled during active COVID-19.

V usage is TRBV7-6 and J usage is TRBJ1-1; TRBD1 matches 7 bases. In germline, CDR1 is SGHVS, CDR2 FNYEAQ. The CDR3 is 16 residues long. The trim removed 2 bases at V and 0 bases at J, leaving 6 bases unmatched. The CDR3 DNA is TGTGCCAGCAGCTTACTAGGGGGCGGGTTGAACACTGAAGCTTTCTTT. Encoded protein: CASSLLGGGLNTEAFF.

This chain connects TRBV2 to TRBJ1-4; D perhaps matches TRBD1 (6 bases). V lost 3 bases to trimming and J lost 7 bases, with 12 bases between them. This CDR3 region has 14 residues. CDR1 and CDR2 from the germline V gene are SNHLY and FYNNEI. The CDR3 sequence: CASSEGALLEKLFF. In nucleotides, the CDR3 is TGTGCCAGCAGTGAGGGGGCGCTTCTTGAAAAACTGTTTTTT.

CDR3 in DNA: TGTGCCAGCAGCGGCGGACAGGGGGGCTATGGCTACACCTTC. Its protein is CASSGGQGGYGYTF. The chain recombines TRBV11-1 with TRBJ1-2; 10 positions match TRBD1. In germline, CDR1 is SGHAT, CDR2 FQDESV (reference sequence). The CDR3 consists of 14 residues. J was trimmed by 4 bases and V by 5 bases; bases with no gene match: 4.

This clone was detected only a few times. CDR3 region: CASSFPNTEAFF. The CDR3 DNA is TGTGCCAGCAGCTTTCCAAACACTGAAGCTTTCTTT. The chain combines TRBV5-6 with TRBJ1-1; D unclear. CDR1 and CDR2 from the germline V gene are SGHDT and YYEEEE. V lost 2 bases and J lost 2, with 4 bases in between. This CDR3 contains 12 residues.

In its sample, this clone was seen a few times. The V gene is TRBV4-1, the J gene TRBJ2-7; TRBD2 agrees at 13 bases. The V gene's germline CDR1 is MGHRA and CDR2 YSYEKL. This CDR3 comprises 15 residues. The trim removed 3 bases at V and 2 bases at J, leaving 1 base unmatched. CDR3 sequence reads: CASSQTSGRTYEQYF. The DNA of the CDR3 is TGCGCCAGCAGCCAGACTAGCGGGAGGACCTACGAGCAGTACTTC.

V is TRBV10-1 and J is TRBJ2-7; the D is unclear. The V and J ends lost 3 bases and 2 bases respectively, with 14 bases between them. CDR3 size: 15 residues. Per the germline V gene, CDR1 is WNHNN and CDR2 is SYGVQD (reference sequence). CDR3 nucleotides: TGCGCCAGCAGTGATTTGGCGGTTCCACCCTACGAGCAGTACTTC. Translation: CASSDLAVPPYEQYF.

V usage is TRBV7-9 and J usage is TRBJ1-4, with 7 bases aligning to TRBD1. V gave up 4 bases and J gave up 7 bases; unmatched junction bases: 9. This CDR3 has 15 amino acids. From germline, CDR1 is SEHNR and CDR2 FQNEAQ (reference sequence). DNA for the CDR3: TGTGCCAGCAGCTCTCACTGGACAGGTATTGAAAAACTGTTTTTT. Amino acids: CASSSHWTGIEKLFF. The variable domain in full, with the rest retrieved from reference TRBV7-9 and TRBJ1-4, is DTGVSQNPRHKITKRGQNVTFRCDPISEHNRLYWYRQTLGQGPEFLTYFQNEAQLEKSRLLSDRFSAERPKGSFSTLEIQRTEQGDSAMYLCASSSHWTGIEKLFFGSGTQLSVL.

The CDR3 DNA follows: TGTGCCAGCAGCCCAGGCGGTAGCGGAGTCTACAATGAGCAGTTCTTC. Protein: CASSPGGSGVYNEQFF. The chain joins TRBV7-3 to TRBJ2-1; a weak D match, TRBD2 (6 bases). Germline V CDR1 and CDR2: SGHTA, FQGTGA. This CDR3 has 16 residues. The V and J ends lost 5 bases and 3 bases respectively, with 17 bases between them.